This TCR beta chain stems from a study of T cell repertoires in cytomegalovirus infection. Study context: Both recently identified HLA-C-restricted and well-studied HLA-B-restricted CMV epitopes were used in the study. Indications of both CMV infection and matching HLA type were provided by public TCR beta signatures.

A note on this clonotype: Its antigen remains unidentified.

Germline V lookup: CDR1 MGHDK, CDR2 SYGVNS. There are 16 residues in the CDR3. The J segment lost 4 bases and the V segment lost 2 bases, leaving 7 bases of the junction unmatched. Using its own MiXCR run on the reads, TCRdb lists one record per CDR3 protein. The table has approximately 1,000,000 distinct CDR3 sequences, less than 40% seen once. Findings of the study overall: Cumulative public TCR beta family frequency identified CMV carriers with the relevant HLA.

The source is a human donor in good health (CMV status not recorded). Some clones in this sample may be carry-over from other donors' samples. The sample here was cultured CD8+ T cells from PBMCs, taken from culture after CMV antigen stimulation. The rearrangement joins TRBV25-1 to TRBJ2-7; 11 nucleotides align to TRBD2. The CDR3 loop is CASSERGTSGAYEQYF. The CDR3 bases are TGTGCCAGCAGTGAAAGGGGGACTAGCGGCGCTTACGAGCAGTACTTC.